These 9 T cell receptor delta chains were sequenced from one sample in a study of gamma-delta chains in newborns, infants, children. TCRdb re-called clones from the reads via CATT. The table has roughly 14,000 delta-chain clones, roughly 7% seen once. Sequenced input: blood. These receptors all come from a child who was a newborn, infant or young child, either healthy, febrile or measles-vaccinated (not recorded which).

To note about this clone: A much larger clonotype is one base distant, so this may be a read error. The chain uses TRDV2 and TRDJ2; 7 bases are shared with TRDD3. Germline V gene lookup returns CDR1 GEAIGNYY and CDR2 EKD. V shed 7 bases, J shed 4 bases, and the junction held 2 bases outside the gene matches. The CDR3 has 12 residues. CDR3 amino acids: CAWDWGTAQLFF. The CDR3 nucleotides read TGTGCCTGGGACTGGGGGACAGCACAACTCTTCTTT.

The chain uses TRDV2 and TRDJ1; 11 bases map to TRDD3. CDR3 size: 15 residues. J lost 0 bases, V lost 3 bases, and 2 bases had no gene match. Per germline, CDR1 GEAIGNYY and CDR2 EKD. Here the CDR3 DNA reads TGTGCCTGTGACTGGGGGATACGGTACACCGATAAACTCATCTTT. Amino acids: CACDWGIRYTDKLIF.

This chain connects TRDV2 to TRDJ3; the match to TRDD3 covers 10 bases. V lost 3 bases and J lost 1; bases outside the gene matches: 2. From germline, CDR1 is GEAIGNYY and CDR2 EKD. The CDR3 loop spans 17 amino acids. The CDR3 bases are TGTGCCTGTGACTGGGGGATACATTCCTGGGACACCCGACAGATGTTTTTC. Amino acid sequence: CACDWGIHSWDTRQMFF.

The genes are TRDV2 and TRDJ1, with 11 bases fitting TRDD3. In germline, CDR1 is GEAIGNYY, CDR2 EKD. The V gene end was trimmed by 3 bases and the J gene end by 4 bases; junction bases not matched to a gene: 6. This CDR3 comprises 15 residues. Here the CDR3 reads CACDVLGDKGDKLIF. The CDR3 DNA reads as TGTGCCTGTGACGTACTGGGGGATAAAGGCGATAAACTCATCTTT.

For this clone: A read error may be the cause here, since a much bigger clone is one base away. In the same sample, other DNA sequences code for this CDR3. V is TRDV2 and J is TRDJ3, with 10 nucleotides matching TRDD3. The length of the CDR3 is 17 residues. After removal of 0 bases from V and 4 bases from J, the junction contained 2 bases not matched to a gene. CDR1 is GEAIGNYY, CDR2 EKD, per germline. CDR3 in amino acids: CACDTVGDTWDTRQMFF. DNA for the CDR3: TGTGCCTGTGACACCGTGGGGGATACTTGGGACACCCGACAGATGTTTTTC.

This clone was seen more than once but under ten times. This likely reflects a read error, since a far larger clone is one base away. The V gene is TRDV2, the J gene TRDJ3; 10 positions agree with TRDD3. The CDR3 totals 18 residues. The V gene's germline CDR1 is GEAIGNYY and CDR2 EKD. The CDR3 DNA reads TGTGCCTGTGACACTGGGGGATACAGCTCCTGGTACACCCGACAGATGTTTTTC. It yields the protein CACDTGGYSSWYTRQMFF.

This clone was found a few times. This may stem from a read error, because a much larger clone lies one nucleotide away. The J gene is TRDJ1, the V gene TRDV2; D uncertain. The CDR3 is 15 residues long. V lost 3 bases and J 0 bases, leaving 13 bases between the germline ends. Germline CDR1 is GEAIGNYY and CDR2 is EKD. The CDR3 DNA sequence: TGTGCCTGTGACTTACTGAGGGGCTACACCGATAAACTCATCTTT. It encodes CACDLLRGYTDKLIF.

This clone showed up just a few times. V and J are TRDV2 and TRDJ2; 10 nucleotides line up with TRDD3. The J segment lost 4 bases and the V segment lost 4 bases, leaving 8 bases of the junction unmatched. CDR1 is GEAIGNYY and CDR2 is EKD in the germline V gene. The CDR3 sequence is 16 residues long. Written as DNA, the CDR3 is TGTGCCTGTGAGGAACTGGGGGATCGGGAGACAGCACAACTCTTCTTT. Its protein product is CACEELGDRETAQLFF.

This clone was detected only a few times. The V gene is TRDV2, the J gene TRDJ2, with 7 bases lining up with TRDD3. Trimming at V came to 0 bases and at J to 4 bases, leaving 1 base not matched to a gene. Germline V gene sequence: CDR1 GEAIGNYY, CDR2 EKD. This CDR3 is built from 14 residues. For the CDR3, the DNA is TGTGCCTGTGACACCGGGATACCGACAGCACAACTCTTCTTT. Amino acid sequence: CACDTGIPTAQLFF.